Sequencing of this T cell receptor (beta chain) was carried out in a study of shared clonotypes between healthy human individuals. CDR3 length equals 12 residues. CDR1 is MRHNA, CDR2 SNTAGT, per germline. V was cut by 0 bases and J by 5 bases, with 4 bases left in between. Libraries were prepared by immunoSEQ multiplex PCR; TCRdb keeps only in-frame clonotypes and omits some of them. Of 2 million to 2.5 million clones listed, approximately 95% are singletons. The origin of this receptor is a man between 18 and 35 years old in good health. Some clones in this sample may be carry-over from other donors' samples. This sequence joins TRBV6-4 and TRBJ2-5; D gene uncertain. The sample was naive CD4+ T cells from PBMCs. Subset of the sample: CD45RA+ positively selected. CDR3 amino acids: CASSDSRETQYF. The CDR3 bases are TGTGCCAGCAGTGACTCGAGGGAGACCCAGTACTTC.